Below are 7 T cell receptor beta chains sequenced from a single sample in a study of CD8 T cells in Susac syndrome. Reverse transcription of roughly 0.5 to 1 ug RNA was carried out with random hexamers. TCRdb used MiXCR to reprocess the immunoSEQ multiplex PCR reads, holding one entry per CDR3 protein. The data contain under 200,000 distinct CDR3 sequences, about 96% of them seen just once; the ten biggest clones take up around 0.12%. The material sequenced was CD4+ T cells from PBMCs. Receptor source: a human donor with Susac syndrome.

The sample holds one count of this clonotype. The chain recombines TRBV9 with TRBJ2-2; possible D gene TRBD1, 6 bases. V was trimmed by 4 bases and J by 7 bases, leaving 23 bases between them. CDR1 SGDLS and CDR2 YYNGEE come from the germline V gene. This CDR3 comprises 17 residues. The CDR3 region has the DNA TGTGCCAGCAGCCAAGTCGGCAGGGGTCTATTTGGCGGGGAGCTGTTTTTT. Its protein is CASSQVGRGLFGGELFF.

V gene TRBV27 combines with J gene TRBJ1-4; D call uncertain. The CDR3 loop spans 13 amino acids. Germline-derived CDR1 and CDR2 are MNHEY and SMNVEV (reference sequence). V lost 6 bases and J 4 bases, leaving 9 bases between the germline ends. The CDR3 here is CASSKSFNEKLFF. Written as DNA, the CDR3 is TGTGCCAGCAGCAAGTCCTTTAATGAAAAACTGTTTTTT.

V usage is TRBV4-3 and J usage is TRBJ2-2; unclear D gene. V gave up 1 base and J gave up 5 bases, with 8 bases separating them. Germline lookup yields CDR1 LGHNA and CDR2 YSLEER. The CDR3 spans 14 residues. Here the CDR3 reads CASSQGSETGELFF. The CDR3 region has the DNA TGCGCCAGCAGCCAAGGTTCCGAGACCGGGGAGCTGTTTTTT.

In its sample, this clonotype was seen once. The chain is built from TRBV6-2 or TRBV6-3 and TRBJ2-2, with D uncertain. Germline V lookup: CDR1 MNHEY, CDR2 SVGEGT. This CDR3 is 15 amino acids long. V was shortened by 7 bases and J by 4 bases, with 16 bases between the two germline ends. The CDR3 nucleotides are TGTGCCAGCAACCGTCCTGGAGTTCTCACCGGGGAGCTGTTTTTT. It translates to CASNRPGVLTGELFF.

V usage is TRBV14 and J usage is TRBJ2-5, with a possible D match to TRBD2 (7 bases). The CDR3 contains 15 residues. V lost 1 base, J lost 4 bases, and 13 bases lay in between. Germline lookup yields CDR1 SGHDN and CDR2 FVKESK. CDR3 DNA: TGTGCCAGCAGCCAAGGAGTACGGGGGGCAGAGACCCAGTACTTC. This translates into CASSQGVRGAETQYF.

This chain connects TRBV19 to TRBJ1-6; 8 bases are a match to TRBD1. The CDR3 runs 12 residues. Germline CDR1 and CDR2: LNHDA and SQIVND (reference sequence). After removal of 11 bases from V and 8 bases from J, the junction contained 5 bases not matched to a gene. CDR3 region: CAGGQGDSPLHF. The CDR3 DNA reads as TGTGCCGGCGGACAGGGAGATTCACCCCTCCACTTT.

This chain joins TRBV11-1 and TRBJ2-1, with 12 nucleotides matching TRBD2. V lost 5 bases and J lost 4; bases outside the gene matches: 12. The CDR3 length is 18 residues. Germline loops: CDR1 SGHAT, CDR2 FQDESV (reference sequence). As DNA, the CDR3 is TGTGCCAGCAGCCCGTACTCCTTACTAGCGGGAGGATACAATGAGCAGTTCTTC. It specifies CASSPYSLLAGGYNEQFF.